This note documents a single T cell receptor beta chain sequence. Its antigen remains undetermined. Per-base quality was not reported, and no clone a single base away is much larger than it. CDR3 length: 15 amino acids, cysteine to phenylalanine. CDR3 DNA only is kept here, 45 bases in frame from base 1. V is clipped by 2 bases and J by 4 bases, and the sequence between their germline boundaries is 11 bases long. Looking up the germline V gene yields CDR1 KGHSH and CDR2 LQKENI. This sample is part of a study of T cell responses to AZD1222 COVID-19 vaccine (dated by TCRdb to the early 2020s). Context from the whole study: TCR sequencing was performed for about 240 trial participants, of whom 207 were given two doses of AZD1222 and around 26 were given two doses of MenACWY control vaccine. Enrollment into the trials was organized by age into subgroups of 18-55, 56-69 and 70-plus years, and those subgroups contained approximately 160, 26 and 62 TCR-sequenced participants, respectively.

The CDR3 regions of human TCRbeta chains were subjected to immunosequencing. The authors' pipeline ran thus. TCRs in the repertoires were compared against a reference library of SARS-CoV-2-specific TCRs that had been generated with the MIRA antigen-specificity platform. Breadth was defined as the fraction of unique TCRs that were SARS-CoV-2-associated. Depth was defined as the fraction of total T cells that were SARS-CoV-2-associated. Using the MIRA data, each spike-specific TCR was assigned both to the spike region to which the TCR was reactive and to a CD4 or CD8 class. Log10-transformed breadth and depth values were compared by one-way ANOVA with Sidak's multiple comparisons tests. Sourced from immuneACCESS, this table was stored by TCRdb with only in-frame sequences that have V and J called. A share of the clones is absent; for the studies checked, an unresolved V gene accounts for under half, and the remainder has no known explanation. V and J calls and clone size are those listed in that table; D and trimming were worked out from the DNA. The sample profile shows about 150,000 clones; about nine tenths of them were found once. The ten largest clones represent 5.5% to 6% of the sample.

In the paper's terms, the time point label means: baseline before first vaccination. Taken with the paper, the label for treatment or condition translates to: meningococcal conjugate vaccine given as trial control. Samples from vaccinated people were obtained from the UK trials COV001 and COV002, which included a single-blind randomized controlled phase 2/3 trial of AZD1222 (ChAdOx1 nCoV-19) in healthy adults. Trial participant PBMC samples were collected at day 0 and day 28 after the second dose for TCRbeta chain sequencing. What the work shows at the level of the full study, not this receptor alone: Most participants were white British and females outnumbered males, and the authors suggested that clonal diversity may have been underestimated. A significant rise in spike-specific TCR breadth and depth was observed after two AZD1222 doses relative to day 0 and relative to MenACWY recipients. Because no day 14 peak-response samples were available, the repertoires could be characterized only after the peak T cell response. The vaccine-associated CD4 TCRs covered the entire spike protein, and the dominant responses fell in regions 160-218 and 743-854. Reportedly, almost half of the unique spike-specific TCRs recognized epitopes lying outside the regions that are mutated in the B.1.351 and B.1.1.7 variants. In the small 56-69-year group, the increase in depth fell short of significance, most likely because of low power. Conclusions about previously exposed vaccinees are limited, since just 6 or 7 AZD1222 recipients were seropositive for SARS-CoV-2 at baseline.

The sequence is built from TRBV18 and TRBJ2-2; the D gene is not confidently resolved. The sequenced sample was peripheral blood, obtained on day 0 of MenACWY control vaccination. This receptor was obtained from an adult in good health. CDR3 reads: CASSPSGGRTGELFF. The DNA sequence follows: TGTGCCAGCTCACCATCGGGTGGACGCACCGGGGAGCTGTTTTTT. Reference TRBV18 and TRBJ2-2 proteins supply the regions before and after the CDR3; the full variable domain is: NAGVMQNPRHLVRRRGQEARLRCSPMKGHSHVYWYRQLPEEGLKFMVYLQKENIIDESGMPKERFSAEFPKEGPSILRIQQVVRGDSAAYFCASSPSGGRTGELFFGEGSRLTVL.